Listed here is a single T cell receptor (beta chain). Its target is not known. The sample is drawn from a study of Ad26.COV2.S vaccination and SARS-CoV-2 variants. The table came from immunoSEQ multiplex PCR; TCRdb's copy has only in-frame clones and leaves some out. Altogether roughly 380,000 clones are present, about 90% being singletons, with the ten largest covering about 3.9%. The CDR3 is made up of 15 amino acids. The V end lost 0 bases, the J end lost 5 bases, and 11 bases lay between the germline ends. CDR1 is LGHNA, CDR2 YNFKEQ, per germline. Study-wide points: Comparable non-spike TCR breadth was observed in vaccine and placebo recipients. Considerable breadth of spike-specific CD8+ and CD4+ T cell responses has reportedly been documented following vaccination. Ad26.COV2.S recipients had broader spike-specific TCRs (P = 0.0014).

This clonotype was sampled from a human donor who had recovered from COVID-19. The specimen comprised peripheral blood, sampled after recovery from COVID-19. This chain links TRBV4-2 with TRBJ1-5; D not certain. The CDR3 DNA reads TGTGCCAGCAGCCAAGAGGTGGGTTTTTATCAGCCCCAGCATTTT. Translated: CASSQEVGFYQPQHF.